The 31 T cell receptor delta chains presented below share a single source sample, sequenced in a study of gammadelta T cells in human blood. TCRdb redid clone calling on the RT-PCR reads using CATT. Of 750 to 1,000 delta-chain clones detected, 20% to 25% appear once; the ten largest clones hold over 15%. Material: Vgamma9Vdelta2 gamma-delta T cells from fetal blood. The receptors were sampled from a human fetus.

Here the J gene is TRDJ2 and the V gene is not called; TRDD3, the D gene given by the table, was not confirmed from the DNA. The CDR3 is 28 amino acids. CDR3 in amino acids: CSGINAEYMGKVFRNDACGSALTAQLFF. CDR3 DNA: TGCAGTGGTATCAACGCAGAGTACATGGGGAAGGTTTTTCGTAATGATGCCTGTGGTAGTGCTTTGACAGCACAACTCTTCTTT.

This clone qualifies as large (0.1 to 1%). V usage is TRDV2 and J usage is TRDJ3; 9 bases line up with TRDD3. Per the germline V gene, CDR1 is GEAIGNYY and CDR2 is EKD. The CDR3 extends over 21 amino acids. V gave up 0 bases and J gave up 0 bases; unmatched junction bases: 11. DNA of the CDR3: TGTGCCTGTGACACCTGGGGATACGCTCTTAATAGCTCCTGGGACACCCGACAGATGTTTTTC. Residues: CACDTWGYALNSSWDTRQMFF.

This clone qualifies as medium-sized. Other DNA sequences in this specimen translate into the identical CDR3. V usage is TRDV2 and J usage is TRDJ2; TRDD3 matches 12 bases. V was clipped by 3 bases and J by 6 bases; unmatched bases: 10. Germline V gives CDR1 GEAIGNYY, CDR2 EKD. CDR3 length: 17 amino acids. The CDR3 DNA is TGTGCCTGTGACGCCCTACTGGGGGATACAGGGGCAGCACAACTCTTCTTT. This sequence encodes CACDALLGDTGAAQLFF.

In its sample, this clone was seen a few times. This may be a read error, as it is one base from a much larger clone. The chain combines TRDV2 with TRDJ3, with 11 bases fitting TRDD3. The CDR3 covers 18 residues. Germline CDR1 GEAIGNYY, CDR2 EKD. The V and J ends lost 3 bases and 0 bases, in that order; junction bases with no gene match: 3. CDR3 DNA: TGTGCCTGTGACCTACTGGGGGATAGCTCCTGGGACACCCGACAGATGTTTTTC. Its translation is CACDLLGDSSWDTRQMFF.

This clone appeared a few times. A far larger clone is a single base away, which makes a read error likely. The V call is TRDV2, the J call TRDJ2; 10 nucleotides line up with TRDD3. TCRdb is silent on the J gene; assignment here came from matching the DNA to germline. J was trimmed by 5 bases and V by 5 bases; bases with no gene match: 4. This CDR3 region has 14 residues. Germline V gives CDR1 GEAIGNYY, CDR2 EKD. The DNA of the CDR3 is TGTGCCTGTGTCGTACTGGGGGATACAGCACAACTCTTCTTT. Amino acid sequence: CACVVLGDTAQLFF.

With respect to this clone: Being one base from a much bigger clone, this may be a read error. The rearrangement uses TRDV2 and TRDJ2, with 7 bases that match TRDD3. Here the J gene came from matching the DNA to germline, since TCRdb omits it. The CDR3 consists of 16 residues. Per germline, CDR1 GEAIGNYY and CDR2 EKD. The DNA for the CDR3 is TGTGCCTATGACACCGTTGGTGGGGGATTGACAGCACAACTCTTCTTT. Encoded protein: CAYDTVGGGLTAQLFF.

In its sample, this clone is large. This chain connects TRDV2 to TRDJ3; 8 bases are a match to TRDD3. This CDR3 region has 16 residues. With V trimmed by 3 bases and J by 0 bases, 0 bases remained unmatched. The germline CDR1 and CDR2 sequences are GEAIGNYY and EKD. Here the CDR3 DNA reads TGTGCCTGTGACGGGGGATACTCCTGGGACACCCGACAGATGTTTTTC. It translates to CACDGGYSWDTRQMFF.

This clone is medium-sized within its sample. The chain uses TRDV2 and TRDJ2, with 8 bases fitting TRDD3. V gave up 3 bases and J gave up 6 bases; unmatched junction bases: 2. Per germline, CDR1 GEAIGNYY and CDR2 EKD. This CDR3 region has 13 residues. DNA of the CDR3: TGTGCCTGTGACTACTGGGGGTCAGCACAACTCTTCTTT. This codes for CACDYWGSAQLFF.

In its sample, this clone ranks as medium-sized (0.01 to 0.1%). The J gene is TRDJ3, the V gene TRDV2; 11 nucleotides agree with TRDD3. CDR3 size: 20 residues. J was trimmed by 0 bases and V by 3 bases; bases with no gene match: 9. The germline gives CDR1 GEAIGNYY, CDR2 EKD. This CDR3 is CACDPLYWGISSWDTRQMFF. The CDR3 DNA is TGTGCCTGTGACCCCCTATACTGGGGGATAAGCTCCTGGGACACCCGACAGATGTTTTTC.

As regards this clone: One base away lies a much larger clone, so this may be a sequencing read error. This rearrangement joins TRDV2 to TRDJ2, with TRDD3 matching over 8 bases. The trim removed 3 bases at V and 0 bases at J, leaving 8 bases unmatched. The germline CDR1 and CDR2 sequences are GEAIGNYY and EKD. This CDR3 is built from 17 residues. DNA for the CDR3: TGTGCCTGTGACGCCGTGGAGGGATACGCTTTGACAGCACAACTCTTCTTT. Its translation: CACDAVEGYALTAQLFF.

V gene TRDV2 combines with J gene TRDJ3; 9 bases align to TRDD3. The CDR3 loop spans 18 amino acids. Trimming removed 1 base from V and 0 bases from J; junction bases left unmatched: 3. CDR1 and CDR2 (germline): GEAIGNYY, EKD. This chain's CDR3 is CACDTGIRCSWDTRQMFF. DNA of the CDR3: TGTGCCTGTGACACGGGGATACGGTGCTCCTGGGACACCCGACAGATGTTTTTC.

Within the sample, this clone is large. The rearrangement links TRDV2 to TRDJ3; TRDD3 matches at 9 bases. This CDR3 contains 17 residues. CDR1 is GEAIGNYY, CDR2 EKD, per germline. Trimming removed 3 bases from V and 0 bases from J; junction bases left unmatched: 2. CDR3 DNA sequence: TGTGCCTGTGACGTACTGGGGGACTCCTGGGACACCCGACAGATGTTTTTC. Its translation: CACDVLGDSWDTRQMFF.

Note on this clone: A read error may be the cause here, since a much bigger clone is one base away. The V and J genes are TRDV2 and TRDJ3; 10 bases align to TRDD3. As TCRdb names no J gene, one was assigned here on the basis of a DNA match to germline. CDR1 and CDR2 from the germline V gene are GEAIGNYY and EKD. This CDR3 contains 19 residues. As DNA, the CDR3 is TGTGCCTGTGACACCACTGGGGGATGGAGCTCCTGGGACACCCGTCAGATGTTTTTC. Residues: CACDTTGGWSSWDTRQMFF.

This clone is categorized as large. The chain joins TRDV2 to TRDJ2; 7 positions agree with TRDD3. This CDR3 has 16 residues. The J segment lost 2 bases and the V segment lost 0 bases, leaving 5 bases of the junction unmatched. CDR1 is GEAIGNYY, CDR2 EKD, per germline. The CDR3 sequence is CACDTVGGGLTAQLFF. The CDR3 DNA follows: TGTGCCTGTGACACCGTTGGTGGGGGATTGACAGCACAACTCTTCTTT.

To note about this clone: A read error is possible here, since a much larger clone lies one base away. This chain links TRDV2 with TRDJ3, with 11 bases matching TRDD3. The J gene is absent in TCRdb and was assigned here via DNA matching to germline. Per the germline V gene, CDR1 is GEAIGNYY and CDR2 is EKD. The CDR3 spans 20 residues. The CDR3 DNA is TGTGCCTGTGACACCGTGGTACTGGGGGATAGCTCCCGGGACACCCGACAGATGTTTTTC. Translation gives CACDTVVLGDSSRDTRQMFF.

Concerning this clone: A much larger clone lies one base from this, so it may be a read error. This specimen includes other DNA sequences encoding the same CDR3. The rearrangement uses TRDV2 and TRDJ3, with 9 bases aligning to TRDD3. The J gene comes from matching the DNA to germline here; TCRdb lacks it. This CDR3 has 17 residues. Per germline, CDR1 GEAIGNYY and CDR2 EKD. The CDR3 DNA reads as TGTGCGTGTGAGTACTGGGGGAGCTCCTGGGACACCCGACAGATGTTTTTC. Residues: CACEYWGSSWDTRQMFF.

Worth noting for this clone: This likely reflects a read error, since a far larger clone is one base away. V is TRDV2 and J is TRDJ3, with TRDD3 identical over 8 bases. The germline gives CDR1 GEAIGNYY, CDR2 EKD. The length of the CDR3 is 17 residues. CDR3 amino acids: CACGTWGSSWDTRQMFF. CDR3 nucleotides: TGTGCCTGTGGCACCTGGGGGAGCTCCTGGGACACCCGACAGATGTTTTTC.

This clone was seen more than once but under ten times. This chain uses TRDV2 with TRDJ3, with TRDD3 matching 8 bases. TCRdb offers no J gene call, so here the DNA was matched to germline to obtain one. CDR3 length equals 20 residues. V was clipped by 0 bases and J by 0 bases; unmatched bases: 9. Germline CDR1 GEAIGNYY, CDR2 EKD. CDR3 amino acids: CACDTVVTGGRSWDTRQMFF. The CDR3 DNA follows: TGTGCCTGTGACACCGTGGTTACTGGGGGGCGCTCCTGGGACACCCGACAGATGTTTTTC.

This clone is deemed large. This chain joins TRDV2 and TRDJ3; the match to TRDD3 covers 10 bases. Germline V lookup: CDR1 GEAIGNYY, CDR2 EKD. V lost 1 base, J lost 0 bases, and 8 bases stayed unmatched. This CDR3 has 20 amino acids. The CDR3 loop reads CACDTYWGIAGSWDTRQMFF. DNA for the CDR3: TGTGCCTGTGACACGTACTGGGGGATCGCGGGCTCCTGGGACACCCGACAGATGTTTTTC.

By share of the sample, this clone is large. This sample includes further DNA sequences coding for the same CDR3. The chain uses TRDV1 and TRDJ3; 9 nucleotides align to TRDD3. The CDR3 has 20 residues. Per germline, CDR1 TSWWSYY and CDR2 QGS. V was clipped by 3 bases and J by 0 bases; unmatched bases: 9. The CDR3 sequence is CALGDVLGDPSSWDTRQMFF. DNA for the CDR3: TGTGCTCTTGGGGACGTACTGGGGGACCCTAGCTCCTGGGACACCCGACAGATGTTTTTC.

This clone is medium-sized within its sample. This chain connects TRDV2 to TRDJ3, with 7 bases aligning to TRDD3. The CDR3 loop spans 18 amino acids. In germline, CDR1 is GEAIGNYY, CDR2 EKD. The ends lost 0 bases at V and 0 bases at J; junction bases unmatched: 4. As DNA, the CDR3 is TGTGCCTGTGACACCTGGGGGACCAGCTCCTGGGACACCCGACAGATGTTTTTC. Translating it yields CACDTWGTSSWDTRQMFF.

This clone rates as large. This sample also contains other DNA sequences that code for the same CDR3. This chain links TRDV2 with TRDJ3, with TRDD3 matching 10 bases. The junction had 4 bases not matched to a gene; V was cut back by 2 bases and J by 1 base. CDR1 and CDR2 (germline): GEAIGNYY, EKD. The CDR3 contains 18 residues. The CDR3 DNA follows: TGTGCCTGTGACAAAGTACTGGGGGATTCCTGGGACACCCGACAGATGTTTTTC. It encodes CACDKVLGDSWDTRQMFF.

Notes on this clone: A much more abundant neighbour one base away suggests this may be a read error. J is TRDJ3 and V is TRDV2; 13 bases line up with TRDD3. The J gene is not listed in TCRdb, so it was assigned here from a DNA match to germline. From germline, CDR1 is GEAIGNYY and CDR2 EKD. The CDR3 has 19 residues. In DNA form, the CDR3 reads TGTGCCTGTGATCATACTGGGGGATACGGCTCCTGGAACACCCGACAGATGTTTTTC. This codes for CACDHTGGYGSWNTRQMFF.

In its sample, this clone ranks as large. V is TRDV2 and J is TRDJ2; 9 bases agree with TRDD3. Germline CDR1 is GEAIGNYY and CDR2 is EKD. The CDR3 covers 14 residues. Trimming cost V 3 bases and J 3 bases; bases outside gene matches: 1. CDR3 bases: TGTGCCTGTGACTACTGGGGGATGACAGCACAACTCTTCTTT. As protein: CACDYWGMTAQLFF.

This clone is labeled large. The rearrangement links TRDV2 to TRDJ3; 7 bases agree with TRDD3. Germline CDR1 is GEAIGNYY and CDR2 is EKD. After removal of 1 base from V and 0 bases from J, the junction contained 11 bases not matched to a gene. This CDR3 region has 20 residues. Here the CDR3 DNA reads TGTGCCTGTGACACATTTTGTGGTGGGGGAATCTCCTGGGACACCCGACAGATGTTTTTC. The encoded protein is CACDTFCGGGISWDTRQMFF.

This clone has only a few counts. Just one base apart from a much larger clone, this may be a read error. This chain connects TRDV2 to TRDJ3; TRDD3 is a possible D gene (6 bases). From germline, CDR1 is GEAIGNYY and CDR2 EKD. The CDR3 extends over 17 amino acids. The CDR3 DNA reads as TGTGCCTGTGACAACTGGGCCAGCTCCTGGGACACCCGACAGACGTTTTTC. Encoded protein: CACDNWASSWDTRQTFF.

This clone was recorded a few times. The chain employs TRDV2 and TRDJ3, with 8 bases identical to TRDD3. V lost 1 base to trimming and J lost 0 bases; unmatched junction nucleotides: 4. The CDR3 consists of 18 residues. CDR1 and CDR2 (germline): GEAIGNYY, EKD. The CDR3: CACDTGGWSSWDTRQMFF. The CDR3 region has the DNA TGTGCCTGTGACACTGGGGGATGGAGCTCCTGGGACACCCGACAGATGTTTTTC.

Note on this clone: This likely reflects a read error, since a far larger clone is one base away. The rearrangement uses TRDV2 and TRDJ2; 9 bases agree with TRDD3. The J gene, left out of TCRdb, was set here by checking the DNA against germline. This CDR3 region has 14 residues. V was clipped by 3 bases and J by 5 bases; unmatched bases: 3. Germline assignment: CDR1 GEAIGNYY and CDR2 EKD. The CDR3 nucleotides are TGTGCCTGTGACGTACTGGGGGAAACAGCACAACTCTTCTTT. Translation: CACDVLGETAQLFF.

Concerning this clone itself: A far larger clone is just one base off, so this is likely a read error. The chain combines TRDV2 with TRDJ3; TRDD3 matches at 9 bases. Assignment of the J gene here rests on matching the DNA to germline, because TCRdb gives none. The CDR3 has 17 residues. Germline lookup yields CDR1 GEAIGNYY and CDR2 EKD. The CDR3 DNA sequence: TGTGCCTGTGACTACTGGGGGAGCTCCCGGGACACCCGACAGATGTTTTTC. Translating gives CACDYWGSSRDTRQMFF.

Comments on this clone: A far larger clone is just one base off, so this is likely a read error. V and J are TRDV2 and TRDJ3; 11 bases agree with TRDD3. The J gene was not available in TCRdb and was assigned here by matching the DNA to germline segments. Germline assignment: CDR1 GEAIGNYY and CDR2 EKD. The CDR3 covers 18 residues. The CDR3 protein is CACDILGDSSSDTRQMFF. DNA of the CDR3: TGTGCCTGTGACATACTGGGGGATAGCTCCTCGGACACCCGACAGATGTTTTTC.

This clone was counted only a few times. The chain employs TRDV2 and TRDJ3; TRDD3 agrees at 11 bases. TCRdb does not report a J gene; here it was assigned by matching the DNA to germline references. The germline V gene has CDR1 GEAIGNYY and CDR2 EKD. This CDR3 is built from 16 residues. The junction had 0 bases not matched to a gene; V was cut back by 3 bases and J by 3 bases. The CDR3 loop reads CACDWGIRWDTRQMFF. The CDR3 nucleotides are TGTGCCTGTGACTGGGGGATACGCTGGGACACCCGACAGATGTTTTTC.